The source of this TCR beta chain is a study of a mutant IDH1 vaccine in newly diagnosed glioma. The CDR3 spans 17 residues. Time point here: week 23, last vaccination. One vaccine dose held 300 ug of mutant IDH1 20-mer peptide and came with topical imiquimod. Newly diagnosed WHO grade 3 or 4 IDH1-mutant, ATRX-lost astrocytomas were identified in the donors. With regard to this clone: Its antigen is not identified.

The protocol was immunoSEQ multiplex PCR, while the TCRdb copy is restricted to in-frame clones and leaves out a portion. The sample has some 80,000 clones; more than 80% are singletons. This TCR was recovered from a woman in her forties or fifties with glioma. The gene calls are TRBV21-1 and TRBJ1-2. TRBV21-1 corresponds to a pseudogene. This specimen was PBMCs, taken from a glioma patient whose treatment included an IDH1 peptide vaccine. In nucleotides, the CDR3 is TGTGCCAGCAGCTCTCACCCTCCAGGGCCTCGGGCGGGTGGCTACACCTTC. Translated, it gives CASSSHPPGPRAGGYTF.